This is a list of T cell receptor beta chains from one sample in a study of cytomegalovirus exposure and HLA in healthy donors. The method was immunoSEQ multiplex PCR; TCRdb's version includes in-frame clones alone and lacks a portion of them. The table has about 170,000 clones, about 80% seen once. The specimen was PBMCs. These receptors all stem from a woman between 45 and 65 years old in good health and CMV-seropositive. Both conserved end residues are part of each CDR3. A D gene is named only where the DNA matches it firmly. Clone size is given for some rows only: seen once, a few or many times, or a class if the clone is expanded.

>.|.|TRBV6-6|TRBJ1-2
TGTGCCAGCACCCTGGGACTTAACTATGGCTACACCTTC
CASTLGLNYGYTF
>.|.|TRBV2|TRBJ2-5
TGTGCCAGCAGTCCTGCTACTCCGGAGACCCAGTACTTC
CASSPATPETQYF
>.|.|TRBV7-2|TRBJ2-5
TGTGCCAGCAGCTTAGTCTACTTGAACGGAGAGACCCAGTACTTC
CASSLVYLNGETQYF
>few|.|TRBV7-9|TRBJ2-5
TGTGCCAGCAGCTTAGGGGCAGGAGGATCCGCCGAGACCCAGTACTTC
CASSLGAGGSAETQYF
>once|.|TRBV27|TRBJ2-7
TGTGCCAGCAGTTTCCAGCGAACCTCCTACGAGCAGTACTTC
CASSFQRTSYEQYF
>once|TRBD1|TRBV19|TRBJ1-1
TGTGCCAGTATTCGGCACAGGGGGACTGAAGCTTTCTTT
CASIRHRGTEAFF
>.|TRBD1|TRBV29-1|TRBJ2-2
TGCAGCGCAACCGGGACAGCCACCGGGGAGCTGTTTTTT
CSATGTATGELFF
>.|TRBD2|TRBV11-1|TRBJ2-2
TGTGCCAGCAGCTTAAGCGGGAGAACCACCGGGGAGCTGTTTTTT
CASSLSGRTTGELFF
>.|TRBD1|TRBV2|TRBJ2-6
TGTGCCAGCGGGACAGGGTCCTCTGGGGCCAACGTCCTGACTTTC
CASGTGSSGANVLTF
>.|TRBD2|TRBV10-2|TRBJ2-3
TGCGCCAGCAGTGAGGGGATAGCGGGGGGGCCTAGGTATTTT
CASSEGIAGGPRYF
>.|.|TRBV6-6|TRBJ1-2
TGTGCCAGCAGTTACGTCCGGGGGAGGGACTATGGCTACACCTTC
CASSYVRGRDYGYTF
>.|.|TRBV19|TRBJ2-1
TGTGCCAGTAGTAGCGCCCCTCGGGGGAATGAGCAGTTCTTC
CASSSAPRGNEQFF
>.|.|TRBV27|TRBJ2-5
TGTGCCAGCAGTTCCATAGGACAGCAAGAGACCCAGTACTTC
CASSSIGQQETQYF
>.|TRBD1|TRBV23-1|TRBJ1-5
TGCGCCAGCGGACAGGGGATTGAACTTTGCAATCAGCCCCAGCATTTT
CASGQGIELCNQPQHF
>.|TRBD2|TRBV11-3|TRBJ2-3
TGTGCCAGCAGCGAAGGGACTAGCGGGAGAGATACGCAGTATTTT
CASSEGTSGRDTQYF
>.|TRBD2|TRBV28|TRBJ2-1
TGTGCCAGCAGTCCCATGAGCGGGGCCTACAATGAGCAGTTCTTC
CASSPMSGAYNEQFF
>.|TRBD1|TRBV7-8|TRBJ1-1
TGTGCCAGCACCGCCCTGACAGGGGAAGCTTTCTTT
CASTALTGEAFF
>.|.|TRBV7-8|TRBJ1-3
TGTGCCAGCAGCTTAGCGGGCCAGGTTTGGGACACCATATATTTT
CASSLAGQVWDTIYF
>.|TRBD1|TRBV5-4|TRBJ1-1
TGTGCCAGCAGCTCCTGGGACAGGGTAGAGGACACTGAAGCTTTCTTT
CASSSWDRVEDTEAFF
>once|TRBD1|TRBV4-1|TRBJ1-5
TGCGCCAGCAGCCAAGCCCTCGGGACAGGGTCTAGCAATCAGCCCCAGCATTTT
CASSQALGTGSSNQPQHF
>.|.|TRBV6-6|TRBJ1-5
TGTGGTTCGCGCGGGCAGGGGAATCAGCCCCAGCATTTT
CGSRGQGNQPQHF
>.|.|TRBV2|TRBJ2-3
TGTGCCAGCAGTGTGGATGCGGGGGCCGGGGATACGCAGTATTTT
CASSVDAGAGDTQYF
>.|TRBD1|TRBV29-1|TRBJ1-5
TGCAGCGTTGCCGGGACAGGGGACAATCAGCCCCAGCATTTT
CSVAGTGDNQPQHF
>.|.|TRBV2|TRBJ2-7
TGTGCCAGCAGTGAAAGGCCATCGACAGTTTCCTACGAGCAGTACTTC
CASSERPSTVSYEQYF
>.|.|TRBV28|TRBJ2-3
TGTGCCAGCAGCTCGTACACAGATACGCAGTATTTT
CASSSYTDTQYF
>.|TRBD2|TRBV28|TRBJ2-1
TGTGCCAGCAGTTTGGGAGGGCCTTACAATGAGCAGTTCTTC
CASSLGGPYNEQFF
>.|.|TRBV30|TRBJ1-1
TGTGCCTGGAGCCAGTGGTCTAACACTGAAGCTTTCTTT
CAWSQWSNTEAFF
>.|.|TRBV27|TRBJ2-7
TGTGCCAGCAGTTTAGGTCGGGCCTACGAGCAGTACTTC
CASSLGRAYEQYF
>.|TRBD2|TRBV28|TRBJ2-1
TGTGCCAGCAGTAGCCAGGGACTAGCGGTAAACTACAATGAGCAGTTCTTC
CASSSQGLAVNYNEQFF
>.|TRBD1|TRBV5-1|TRBJ1-1
TGCGCCAGCAGCCTGGACAGGGGTCGGTTAAAGAACACTGAAGCTTTCTTT
CASSLDRGRLKNTEAFF
>.|TRBD1|TRBV7-2|TRBJ2-3
TGTGCCAGCAGCTTAGCCGGTACAGGGGGGACAGATACGCAGTATTTT
CASSLAGTGGTDTQYF
>.|TRBD1|TRBV2|TRBJ1-2
TGTGCCAGCAGTAACGGACAGGGGGCGAGTGGCTACACCTTC
CASSNGQGASGYTF
>.|TRBD1|TRBV7-2|TRBJ1-2
TGTGCCATCCCCAGGGGGAACTATGGCTACACCTTC
CAIPRGNYGYTF
>once|TRBD1|TRBV7-2|TRBJ1-2
TGTGCCAGCAGCTTAACAAGGACAGGGGTCTATGGCTACACCTTC
CASSLTRTGVYGYTF
>.|.|TRBV6-5|TRBJ2-2
TGTGCCAGCACGGTCGTTAGCTCCGGGGAGCTGTTTTTT
CASTVVSSGELFF
>.|.|TRBV6-5|TRBJ1-2
TGTGCCAGCAGTTACACTAGCCTGGGGGACTATGGCTACACCTTC
CASSYTSLGDYGYTF
>.|TRBD1|TRBV7-2|TRBJ1-1
TGTGCCAGCAGCGGGGACAGGGTCAACACTGAAGCTTTCTTT
CASSGDRVNTEAFF
>.|.|TRBV4-1|TRBJ1-2
TGCGCCAGCAGCCAACAGAATAACTATGGCTACACCTTC
CASSQQNNYGYTF
>.|.|TRBV19|TRBJ1-6
TGTGCCAGTAGTATAACCCACCGGGACTCCTCGCGATTTCCCCTCCACTTT
CASSITHRDSSRFPLHF
>.|.|TRBV28|TRBJ2-1
TGTGCCAGCAGTCGCCTCGTTGAGGGCTCCACTTACAATGAGCAGTTCTTC
CASSRLVEGSTYNEQFF
>.|.|TRBV5-8|TRBJ2-3
TGTGCCAGCAGCTTGGGTCCCCAGGATACGCAGTATTTT
CASSLGPQDTQYF
>few|.|TRBV18|TRBJ1-2
TGTGCCAGCTCACCATCCGAGTTCTATGGCTACACCTTC
CASSPSEFYGYTF
>.|TRBD1|TRBV7-9|TRBJ1-1
TGTGCCAGCAGCTCCACAGGGGATGCGCACACTGAAGCTTTCTTT
CASSSTGDAHTEAFF
>once|TRBD1|TRBV5-1|TRBJ1-6
TGCGCCAGCAGCTTGGTTCCCGGGACAGGGGGCGTCCATTCACCCCTCCACTTT
CASSLVPGTGGVHSPLHF
>.|.|TRBV6-6|TRBJ2-2
TGTGCCAGCAGTTACGAGGGATCCGGGGAGCTGTTTTTT
CASSYEGSGELFF
>.|.|TRBV30|TRBJ1-1
TGTGCCTGGAATGGACAGATGAACACTGAAGCTTTCTTT
CAWNGQMNTEAFF
>.|TRBD1|TRBV5-6|TRBJ2-1
TGTGCCAGCAGTCCATACGGGACAGGAGGAAACAATGAGCAGTTCTTC
CASSPYGTGGNNEQFF
>once|TRBD2|TRBV9|TRBJ2-1
TGTGCCAGCTCCGAGCGGGAGTGGGGCAATGAGCAGTTCTTC
CASSEREWGNEQFF
>once|TRBD2|TRBV9|TRBJ2-3
TGTGCCAGCAGCGTAGCCCCAGCGGGGGGGAGCACAGATACGCAGTATTTT
CASSVAPAGGSTDTQYF
>few|.|TRBV7-9|TRBJ1-1
TGTGCCAGCAGCTACTTAGCGGGGTGGGGGGGCCAAGAAGAAGCTTTCTTT
CASSYLAGWGGQEEAFF
>.|TRBD2|TRBV6-6|TRBJ2-1
TGTGCCAGCAGTACCGGGGGAGGGAGTTTCAACAATGAGCAGTTCTTC
CASSTGGGSFNNEQFF
>.|.|TRBV29-1|TRBJ2-1
TGCAGCGTTGTCTACGTGAGGTCCTACAATGAGCAGTTCTTC
CSVVYVRSYNEQFF
>.|TRBD2|TRBV29-1|TRBJ2-3
TGCAGCGTTGAAGCCCCGGGGGGAATTAGCACAGATACGCAGTATTTT
CSVEAPGGISTDTQYF
>.|TRBD1|TRBV28|TRBJ2-7
TGTGCCAGCAGTTTAGGGACAGGTCCCTACGAGCAGTACTTC
CASSLGTGPYEQYF
>.|TRBD1|TRBV6-1|TRBJ1-5
TGTGCCAGCAGTGAAGAGGGACAGCGAGGATTGTCCCAGCATTTT
CASSEEGQRGLSQHF